These 16 T cell receptor beta chains were all obtained from the same sample, sequenced in a study of CD8 T cells in ankylosing spondylitis. No antigens are known for them. TCRdb called the 5' RACE reads again in MiXCR, with one record for every CDR3 protein. The sample has a few hundred thousand distinct CDR3 sequences, around 18% seen once; the top ten hold approximately 42%. General study findings and limits: About 8 highly homologous variants made up a TCR beta motif, and this motif appeared characteristic of ankylosing spondylitis blood.

The source material was blood, either unsorted or a sorted T cell fraction (not recorded which). The source is a male donor with ankylosing spondylitis.

The chain combines TRBV4-2 with TRBJ2-1, with 11 positions matching TRBD2. The CDR3 has 14 amino acids. Germline V gene sequence: CDR1 LGHNA, CDR2 YNFKEQ. Trimming removed 4 bases from V and 9 bases from J; junction bases left unmatched: 5. CDR3 loop: CASSLAGGPGEQFF. CDR3 DNA sequence: TGTGCCAGCAGCCTAGCGGGGGGGCCTGGTGAGCAGTTCTTC.

In nucleotides, the CDR3 is TGTGCCAGCACGGGACTTCGGAACACTGAAGCTTTCTTT. This gives the protein CASTGLRNTEAFF. V and J are TRBV7-9 and TRBJ1-1; possibly TRBD1 for D (5 bases). Deletions cut 7 bases from V and 1 base from J, with 10 bases between. The length of the CDR3 is 13 residues. Germline V gene data show CDR1 as SEHNR and CDR2 as FQNEAQ (reference sequence).

This clonotype was seen more than once but under ten times. The J gene is TRBJ2-3, the V gene TRBV12-3 or TRBV12-4; D is uncertain. Trimming stripped 3 bases from V and 6 bases from J, with 10 bases between. This CDR3 is 13 amino acids long. In DNA, the CDR3 is TGTGCCAGCAGTTTCCTCTCAGAGGATACGCAGTATTTT. This translates into CASSFLSEDTQYF.

This clonotype was counted a few times. The rearrangement uses TRBV28 and TRBJ2-2; the D gene is possibly TRBD2 (6 bases). The CDR3 extends over 15 amino acids. CDR1 and CDR2 from the germline V gene are MDHEN and SYDVKM. V gave up 3 bases and J gave up 7 bases, with 15 bases separating them. The CDR3 DNA follows: TGTGCCAGCAGTTTTCGAGGGAGGAGGTTCGGGGAGCTGTTTTTT. This codes for CASSFRGRRFGELFF.

The chain couples TRBV11-2 to TRBJ2-5; possible D gene TRBD2, 6 bases. The germline V gene encodes CDR1 SGHAT and CDR2 FQNNGV. The germline V and J ends were trimmed by 4 bases and 3 bases, with 15 bases remaining between them. The CDR3 consists of 15 residues. CDR3 DNA sequence: TGTGCCAGCAGCTCGATTGGAGGGTCGGAAGAGACCCAGTACTTC. Its translation: CASSSIGGSEETQYF.

This clonotype was counted only a few times. The chain links TRBV5-6 to TRBJ1-1; D not certain. With 1 base removed from V and 6 bases from J, the gap between germline ends came to 10 bases. This CDR3 contains 13 residues. Germline-derived CDR1 and CDR2 are SGHDT and YYEEEE. The CDR3 DNA reads TGTGCCAGCAGCTTGTACATGATTTCTGAAGCTTTCTTT. Amino acid sequence: CASSLYMISEAFF.

This clonotype was counted only a few times. The chain recombines TRBV6-1 with TRBJ1-5; D unclear. The CDR3 totals 16 residues. Germline V gene sequence: CDR1 MNHNS, CDR2 SASEGT. The V and J ends lost 0 bases and 5 bases respectively, with 14 bases between them. The CDR3 sequence is CASSEARQVLDQPQHF. The CDR3 bases are TGTGCCAGCAGTGAAGCAAGGCAGGTTCTAGATCAGCCCCAGCATTTT.

The chain employs TRBV30 and TRBJ2-7; D is uncertain. V was shortened by 3 bases and J by 3 bases, with 9 bases between the two germline ends. The germline V gene has CDR1 GTSNPN and CDR2 SVGIG (reference sequence). The CDR3 loop spans 12 amino acids. The CDR3 sequence: CAWSQPNYEQYF. Here the CDR3 DNA reads TGTGCCTGGAGCCAACCCAACTACGAGCAGTACTTC.

This clonotype was seen only a few times. This sequence joins TRBV4-1 and TRBJ2-7; a weak D match, TRBD1 (5 bases). Trimming shortened V by 3 bases and J by 3 bases, and 12 bases separated the two germline ends. This CDR3 is built from 14 residues. Germline CDR1 MGHRA, CDR2 YSYEKL. This chain's CDR3 is CASSHGDRSYEQYF. The CDR3 DNA is TGCGCCAGCAGCCACGGTGACAGAAGCTACGAGCAGTACTTC.

This clonotype was seen more than once but under ten times. The chain combines TRBV28 with TRBJ2-7; 7 bases are a match to TRBD1. J was trimmed by 4 bases and V by 6 bases; bases with no gene match: 9. There are 14 residues in the CDR3. Germline V lookup: CDR1 MDHEN, CDR2 SYDVKM. The CDR3 here is CASRTDRTQYEQYF. As DNA, the CDR3 is TGTGCCAGCAGGACGGACAGGACCCAATACGAGCAGTACTTC.

This clonotype was seen many times. The chain carries TRBV12-3 or TRBV12-4 and TRBJ2-1; D call uncertain. Trimming removed 2 bases at V and 6 bases at J, with 5 bases between. The CDR3 is made up of 12 amino acids. The CDR3, as DNA: TGTGCCAGCAGTTTATCCAGCAATGAGCAGTTCTTC. It codes for CASSLSSNEQFF.

In this sample, this clonotype turned up many times. CDR3 residues: CASSHGGTSTDTQYF. The DNA of the CDR3 is TGTGCCAGCAGTCACGGAGGCACTAGCACAGATACGCAGTATTTT. This sequence joins TRBV12-3 or TRBV12-4 and TRBJ2-3, with D possibly matching TRBD2 (5 bases). This CDR3 comprises 15 residues. The ends were cut back, 5 bases at V and 0 bases at J, with 12 bases in the middle.

This clonotype appeared many times. This chain connects TRBV14 to TRBJ2-1, with D maybe TRBD1 (6 bases). Germline-derived CDR1 and CDR2 are SGHDN and FVKESK. The CDR3 length is 16 residues. Trimming left V 3 bases short and J 5 bases short, with 17 bases between. The CDR3 DNA reads as TGTGCCAGCAGCCACCCCTGGCTCAGGGGTCACAATGAGCAGTTCTTC. Protein product: CASSHPWLRGHNEQFF.

J is TRBJ1-4 and V is TRBV7-9; possibly TRBD1 for D (5 bases). V dropped 1 base and J dropped 7 bases, with 7 bases sitting between them. Germline-derived CDR1 and CDR2 are SEHNR and FQNEAQ (reference sequence). The CDR3 has 13 amino acids. The CDR3 nucleotides read TGTGCCAGCAGCTTAGGCGGGGCTGAAAAACTGTTTTTT. This translates into CASSLGGAEKLFF.

The chain uses TRBV3-1 and TRBJ2-7, with 10 bases fitting TRBD2. CDR1 LGHDT and CDR2 YNNKEL come from the germline V gene (reference sequence). J lost 4 bases, V lost 3 bases, and 6 bases had no gene match. The CDR3 is made up of 15 amino acids. The CDR3 spells CASSHFLAGVYEQYF. CDR3 in DNA: TGTGCCAGCAGCCATTTTCTAGCGGGAGTTTACGAGCAGTACTTC.

This clonotype appeared a few times. The chain employs TRBV4-3 and TRBJ2-3; D gene ambiguous. Germline V gives CDR1 LGHNA, CDR2 YSLEER. The CDR3 contains 20 residues. Trimming removed 1 base at V and 4 bases at J, with 27 bases between. CDR3 region: CASSQVTHSPLDLRADTQYF. CDR3 sequence (DNA): TGCGCCAGCAGCCAAGTGACCCATTCCCCGCTAGACCTTAGGGCAGATACGCAGTATTTT.